The rows below give T cell receptor beta chains drawn from one sample of a study of blood T cell repertoires in COVID-19. The data were produced by immunoSEQ multiplex PCR, yet TCRdb's version contains in-frame clones alone and is incomplete. The data show 200,000 to 300,000 clones, roughly four fifths seen once. The specimen sequenced was peripheral blood. Source of these receptors: a woman in her 70s with acute or convalescent COVID-19. Each CDR3 is given with its conserved first and last residue. A D gene is named only where the DNA matches it firmly. Clone sizes are given selectively: once, few, many, or a class where the clone is expanded.

v_gene	j_gene	abundance	d_gene	CDR3nt	CDR3aa
TRBV6-6	TRBJ1-2	once	-	TGTGCCAGCAGTGCCGGACAACCCCTAGCTAACTATGGCTACACCTTC	CASSAGQPLANYGYTF
TRBV7-2	TRBJ1-1	-	TRBD1	TGTGCCAGCAGCTCCTTCGCCGGGGACAGGGAAGCTTTCTTT	CASSSFAGDREAFF
TRBV7-2	TRBJ1-1	once	-	TGTGCCAGCAGCTTGTCCGGGACAAGCACTGAAGCTTTCTTT	CASSLSGTSTEAFF
TRBV6-5	TRBJ1-1	few	TRBD1	TGTGCCAGCAGTCACCCGGGACAGGGGAATGAAGCTTTCTTT	CASSHPGQGNEAFF
TRBV6-5	TRBJ1-4	-	TRBD1	TGTGCCAGCAGTTATGACAGGGGAGCAACTAATGAAAAACTGTTTTTT	CASSYDRGATNEKLFF
TRBV12-3/TRBV12-4	TRBJ2-3	-	-	TGTGCCAGCAGTCTAAACGCGGCCCAGTATTTT	CASSLNAAQYF
TRBV7-8	TRBJ1-4	-	-	TGTGCCAGCAGCTTCGGCAGGGCTAGTGAAAAACTGTTTTTT	CASSFGRASEKLFF
TRBV28	TRBJ1-1	-	-	TGTGCCAGCAGTTTATCGGGGATGAACACTGAAGCTTTCTTT	CASSLSGMNTEAFF
TRBV19	TRBJ1-5	-	-	TGTGCCAGTAGTCCCACGGATCAGCCCCAGCATTTT	CASSPTDQPQHF
TRBV15	TRBJ2-1	-	TRBD1	TGTGCCACCAGAGGGACAGGGGTTAAGGTTGAGCAGTTCTTC	CATRGTGVKVEQFF
TRBV7-9	TRBJ2-3	-	-	TGTGCCAGCAGCCCTGTAGATACGCAGTATTTT	CASSPVDTQYF
TRBV7-2	TRBJ2-2	-	-	TGTGCCAGCAGACGACTAGGCGCGAACACCGGGGAGCTGTTTTTT	CASRRLGANTGELFF
TRBV5-1	TRBJ1-4	-	TRBD1	TGCGCCAGCAGCTATATCCCTCAGGGGGACGCAACTAATGAAAAACTGTTTTTT	CASSYIPQGDATNEKLFF
TRBV2	TRBJ1-2	-	-	TGTGCCAGCAGTATACAGGAGAACTATGGCTACACCTTC	CASSIQENYGYTF
TRBV7-2	TRBJ1-1	-	-	TGTGCCAGCAGCTTACAGGGAAGCACTGAAGCTTTCTTT	CASSLQGSTEAFF
TRBV19	TRBJ1-4	-	-	TGTGCCAGTAGTATCGGGGGAACTAATGAAAAACTGTTTTTT	CASSIGGTNEKLFF
TRBV19	TRBJ1-1	-	-	TGTGCCAGTAGTATATATCCGACAGTGAACACTGAAGCTTTCTTT	CASSIYPTVNTEAFF
TRBV21-1	TRBJ2-3	-	-	TGTGCCAGCAGCACTAAAGTAGGGACTAGCGGGGGTGGAGATACGCAGTATTTT	CASSTKVGTSGGGDTQYF
TRBV4-3	TRBJ2-5	-	-	TGCGCCAGCAGCCCCTCAGCGGGCGAGACCCAGTACTTC	CASSPSAGETQYF
TRBV6-5	TRBJ1-2	few	-	TGTGCCAGCATTACCACAGGTATTCGTGGCTACACCTTC	CASITTGIRGYTF
TRBV24-1	TRBJ2-5	-	TRBD2	TGTGCCACCAGTGATCCCCGTCCCGGGACTATTCCGGAGACCCAGTACTTC	CATSDPRPGTIPETQYF
TRBV3-1/TRBV3-2	TRBJ1-5	-	-	TGTGCCAGCAGCCAAGACAGGGGTCAGCCCCAGCATTTT	CASSQDRGQPQHF
TRBV6-1	TRBJ2-5	-	-	TGTGCCAGCAGTGAACTGGGTCTCGGGGAGACCCAGTACTTC	CASSELGLGETQYF
TRBV5-4	TRBJ1-1	few	TRBD1	TGTGCCAGCAGCGAAATGCAGGGGGCCTACACTGAAGCTTTCTTT	CASSEMQGAYTEAFF
TRBV28	TRBJ1-1	-	TRBD1	TGTGCCAGCAGCCGAGGGGGCCGGGGCACTGAAGCTTTCTTT	CASSRGGRGTEAFF
TRBV7-2	TRBJ2-3	-	-	TGTGCCAGCAGCTCGCCCGACAGTATGCTCCTCACAGATACGCAGTATTTT	CASSSPDSMLLTDTQYF
TRBV4-1	TRBJ2-5	-	TRBD2	TGCGCCAGCAGCCAAGGCCCACTAGCGGGGGTTCAAGAGACCCAGTACTTC	CASSQGPLAGVQETQYF
TRBV25-1	TRBJ1-4	-	-	TGTGCCAGCAGTCCTAGCAGTAGGTGGCAGGAAAATGAAAAACTGTTTTTT	CASSPSSRWQENEKLFF
TRBV5-4	TRBJ2-3	-	-	TGTGCCAGCAGCTCTTATAGCACAGATACGCAGTATTTT	CASSSYSTDTQYF
TRBV19	TRBJ2-4	-	TRBD1	TGTGCCAGTAGTCGTGGGACAGGATCTCTAGCCAAAAACATTCAGTACTTC	CASSRGTGSLAKNIQYF
TRBV2	TRBJ1-6	few	TRBD1	TGTGCCAGCAGTGAGAGGACAGGGGGTGGTTCACCCCTCCACTTT	CASSERTGGGSPLHF
TRBV18	TRBJ1-2	-	TRBD1	TGTGCCAGCTCACCCAACAGGGGCGGAAACTATGGCTACACCTTC	CASSPNRGGNYGYTF
TRBV29-1	TRBJ1-5	once	-	TGCAGCGTGAGACCCGGGGGGAATCAGCCCCAGCATTTT	CSVRPGGNQPQHF
TRBV19	TRBJ1-6	-	TRBD1	TGTGCCACCACAGGTACAGGGGCGACCAATTCACCCCTCCACTTT	CATTGTGATNSPLHF
TRBV5-4	TRBJ1-3	few	TRBD1	TGTGCCAGCAGCCGGACAGGGGCAGCTGGAAACACCATATATTTT	CASSRTGAAGNTIYF
TRBV4-3	TRBJ2-1	many	TRBD2	TGCGCCAGCAGCCAAGAACCCAGCGGGGCATCCTACAATGAGCAGTTCTTC	CASSQEPSGASYNEQFF
TRBV6-2/TRBV6-3	TRBJ1-2	-	-	TGTGCCAGCAGTTCCCACAGACAGCCTGAAAACTATGGCTACACCTTC	CASSSHRQPENYGYTF
TRBV27	TRBJ1-2	-	TRBD1	TGTGCCAGCAGTTTTTCAGGGGGCCATGGCTACACCTTC	CASSFSGGHGYTF
TRBV6-5	TRBJ1-3	-	TRBD1	TGTGCCAGCAATCGACAGGGCATGAGAAACACCATATATTTT	CASNRQGMRNTIYF
TRBV6-5	TRBJ2-7	-	-	TGTGCCAGCAGCACCCGCGGATGGGAGCAGTACTTC	CASSTRGWEQYF
TRBV28	TRBJ1-1	-	-	TGTGCCAGCAGTTTTGGGCCCAGGGGCAAGGTAATGAACACTGAAGCTTTCTTT	CASSFGPRGKVMNTEAFF
TRBV28	TRBJ1-5	-	-	TGTGCCAGCAGTCCGGGGGGAAGCAATCAGCCCCAGCATTTT	CASSPGGSNQPQHF
TRBV29-1	TRBJ1-1	once	TRBD1	TGCAGCGGACTACACAACGGACAGGGGACTGAAGCTTTCTTT	CSGLHNGQGTEAFF
TRBV5-1	TRBJ2-1	-	TRBD2	TGCGCCAGCAGCCCGAGGACTAGCAAGAATGAGCAGTTCTTC	CASSPRTSKNEQFF
TRBV11-2	TRBJ1-2	few	-	TGTGCCAGCAGCTCTCAACTCCGCTATGGCTACACCTTC	CASSSQLRYGYTF
TRBV28	TRBJ1-6	few	TRBD1	TGTGCCAGCAGTTCCGGACAGGGGCTTAATTCACCCCTCCACTTT	CASSSGQGLNSPLHF
TRBV28	TRBJ1-2	-	-	TGTTCAACAGCAATGGTGGCAGGTGGTGGCTACACCTTC	CSTAMVAGGGYTF
TRBV4-2	TRBJ2-5	-	-	TGTGCCAGCAGCCAAGAACTAATGCCATGGGAGACCCAGTACTTC	CASSQELMPWETQYF
TRBV28	TRBJ2-1	-	-	TGTGCCAGCTTCGAAGTTGAGAATGAGCAGTTCTTC	CASFEVENEQFF
TRBV28	TRBJ1-4	few	TRBD1	TGTGCCAGCAGTTCCCTCGACAGGGCTAATGAAAAACTGTTTTTT	CASSSLDRANEKLFF
TRBV15	TRBJ1-4	-	TRBD1	TGTGCCACCAGCAGAGATGGGACAGCAAATGAAAAACTGTTTTTT	CATSRDGTANEKLFF
TRBV5-5	TRBJ2-2	-	-	TGTGCCAGCAGCTGGTCTAGCAGCTTGAACACCGGGGAGCTGTTTTTT	CASSWSSSLNTGELFF
TRBV7-6	TRBJ1-3	-	-	TGTGCCAGCAGCTTGCTTCAGGGAGGCTCTGGAAACACCATATATTTT	CASSLLQGGSGNTIYF
TRBV9	TRBJ1-3	-	-	TGTGCCAGCAGCGTAGCTTGGGGACTAGCTGGAAACACCATATATTTT	CASSVAWGLAGNTIYF
TRBV30	TRBJ1-1	-	-	TGTGCCTGGAAGGGGAAGGGCGGGAACACTGAAGCTTTCTTT	CAWKGKGGNTEAFF